This is a list of T cell receptor beta chains from one sample in a study of cytomegalovirus exposure and HLA in healthy donors. Generated by immunoSEQ multiplex PCR, the TCRdb table keeps only in-frame clones and is missing some. The profile shows approximately 170,000 clones, around 81% of them singletons. Sequences were obtained from PBMCs. The receptors here all came from a woman under 40 in good health and CMV-seropositive. Each CDR3 is given with its conserved first and last residue. Each record gives: clone size, J gene, CDR3 length, D gene, V gene, CDR3 DNA, CDR3 protein. A D gene is named only where the DNA matches it firmly. Clone sizes are given selectively: once, few, many, or a class where the clone is expanded.

clone_size: -
j_call: TRBJ2-1
cdr3_length: 16
d_call: TRBD2
v_call: TRBV4-3
cdr3_nt: TGCGCCAGCAGCCCTGGGGGTAGCGGGGGGTACAATGAGCAGTTCTTC
cdr3_aa: CASSPGGSGGYNEQFF

clone_size: -
j_call: TRBJ2-3
cdr3_length: 14
d_call: TRBD2
v_call: TRBV12-5
cdr3_nt: TGTGCTAGTGGGACTAGCGGGGCTACAGATACGCAGTATTTT
cdr3_aa: CASGTSGATDTQYF

clone_size: -
j_call: TRBJ2-3
cdr3_length: 16
d_call: TRBD2
v_call: TRBV13
cdr3_nt: TGTGCCAGCAGCCTCAGACTAGCGGGAAGTGCAGATACGCAGTATTTT
cdr3_aa: CASSLRLAGSADTQYF

clone_size: -
j_call: TRBJ2-7
cdr3_length: 14
d_call: -
v_call: TRBV15
cdr3_nt: TGTGCCACCACTCAGGGGTTGTTTCTGGACGAGCAGTACTTC
cdr3_aa: CATTQGLFLDEQYF

clone_size: once
j_call: TRBJ1-2
cdr3_length: 15
d_call: TRBD1
v_call: TRBV5-8
cdr3_nt: TGTGCCAGCAGCACCGGGACAGGGGGCGCGGATGGCTACACCTTC
cdr3_aa: CASSTGTGGADGYTF

clone_size: -
j_call: TRBJ2-7
cdr3_length: 15
d_call: TRBD1
v_call: TRBV6-1
cdr3_nt: TGTGCCAGCAGTGACCGACAGGGGGCGATTTACGAGCAGTACTTC
cdr3_aa: CASSDRQGAIYEQYF

clone_size: -
j_call: TRBJ1-2
cdr3_length: 14
d_call: -
v_call: TRBV13
cdr3_nt: TGTGCCAGCAGCCAAAGGACAGTAAACTATGGCTACACCTTC
cdr3_aa: CASSQRTVNYGYTF

clone_size: -
j_call: TRBJ1-2
cdr3_length: 12
d_call: TRBD1
v_call: TRBV5-4
cdr3_nt: TGTGCCAGCAGGGCGGGACAGGGCGATTTCACCTTC
cdr3_aa: CASRAGQGDFTF

clone_size: -
j_call: TRBJ1-2
cdr3_length: 14
d_call: -
v_call: TRBV18
cdr3_nt: TGTGCCAGCTCAAGCGGGGGACGGATCTATGGCTACACCTTC
cdr3_aa: CASSSGGRIYGYTF

clone_size: once
j_call: TRBJ1-5
cdr3_length: 14
d_call: TRBD1
v_call: TRBV7-2
cdr3_nt: TGTGCCAGCAGCCTGACAGGGCGAAATCAGCCCCAGCATTTT
cdr3_aa: CASSLTGRNQPQHF

clone_size: -
j_call: TRBJ2-7
cdr3_length: 15
d_call: -
v_call: TRBV5-1
cdr3_nt: TGCGCCAGCAGCCACGGACAGCGCCTCTCCTACGAGCAGTACTTC
cdr3_aa: CASSHGQRLSYEQYF

clone_size: -
j_call: TRBJ1-4
cdr3_length: 14
d_call: TRBD1
v_call: TRBV5-6
cdr3_nt: TGTGCCAGCAGTCCCAGGGGGCGTAATGAAAAACTGTTTTTT
cdr3_aa: CASSPRGRNEKLFF

clone_size: -
j_call: TRBJ2-2
cdr3_length: 18
d_call: TRBD2
v_call: TRBV10-3
cdr3_nt: TGTGCCATCAGTGAGTCAGGTAGCGGGGCCCTTAACACCGGGGAGCTGTTTTTT
cdr3_aa: CAISESGSGALNTGELFF

clone_size: -
j_call: TRBJ1-2
cdr3_length: 13
d_call: TRBD1
v_call: TRBV19
cdr3_nt: TGTGCCAGTAGACAGGGGGCTAACTATGGCTACACCTTC
cdr3_aa: CASRQGANYGYTF

clone_size: -
j_call: TRBJ1-1
cdr3_length: 13
d_call: TRBD1
v_call: TRBV28
cdr3_nt: TGTGCCAGCATGACGACAGGGACCACTGAAGCTTTCTTT
cdr3_aa: CASMTTGTTEAFF

clone_size: -
j_call: TRBJ2-7
cdr3_length: 16
d_call: TRBD2
v_call: TRBV5-4
cdr3_nt: TGTGCCAGCAGCCCAATCCTAGGACTAGCGGGAGACGAGCAGTACTTC
cdr3_aa: CASSPILGLAGDEQYF

clone_size: -
j_call: TRBJ2-1
cdr3_length: 13
d_call: -
v_call: TRBV29-1
cdr3_nt: TGCAGCGCCGGCGCTAGCTCATTCGATGAGCAGTTCTTC
cdr3_aa: CSAGASSFDEQFF

clone_size: -
j_call: TRBJ2-5
cdr3_length: 18
d_call: TRBD2
v_call: TRBV5-1
cdr3_nt: TGCGCCAGCAGCCGGTCCGGGACTAGCGGGAGAAGTGGAGAGACCCAGTACTTC
cdr3_aa: CASSRSGTSGRSGETQYF

clone_size: -
j_call: TRBJ2-7
cdr3_length: 15
d_call: -
v_call: TRBV6-5
cdr3_nt: TGTGCCAGCAGTTCCACAGTCCAGGGCCGAGACGAGCAGTACTTC
cdr3_aa: CASSSTVQGRDEQYF

clone_size: -
j_call: TRBJ1-6
cdr3_length: 15
d_call: -
v_call: TRBV27
cdr3_nt: TGTGCCAGCGCCATCGGACAAGGCTTCAATTCACCCCTCCACTTT
cdr3_aa: CASAIGQGFNSPLHF

clone_size: -
j_call: TRBJ2-1
cdr3_length: 17
d_call: -
v_call: TRBV7-9
cdr3_nt: TGTGCCAGCAGCTTAAAACAGACCAACTTTAATTACAATGAGCAGTTCTTC
cdr3_aa: CASSLKQTNFNYNEQFF

clone_size: -
j_call: TRBJ1-4
cdr3_length: 15
d_call: -
v_call: TRBV5-1
cdr3_nt: TGCGCCAGCAGCACCTTACCGGGACAATCTGAAAAACTGTTTTTT
cdr3_aa: CASSTLPGQSEKLFF

clone_size: -
j_call: TRBJ1-1
cdr3_length: 13
d_call: -
v_call: TRBV19
cdr3_nt: TGTGCCAGTAGTATAGACCGGGGCACTGAAGCTTTCTTT
cdr3_aa: CASSIDRGTEAFF

clone_size: -
j_call: TRBJ1-1
cdr3_length: 18
d_call: -
v_call: TRBV5-1
cdr3_nt: TGCGCCAGCAGCTTGGGTCGCCAGCGTAGAAAAATGAACACTGAAGCTTTCTTT
cdr3_aa: CASSLGRQRRKMNTEAFF

clone_size: few
j_call: TRBJ1-1
cdr3_length: 14
d_call: -
v_call: TRBV4-1
cdr3_nt: TGCGCCAGCAGCCAACAAGGGGTCCCTCCTGAAGCTTTCTTT
cdr3_aa: CASSQQGVPPEAFF

clone_size: -
j_call: TRBJ2-3
cdr3_length: 15
d_call: TRBD1
v_call: TRBV7-9
cdr3_nt: TGTGCCAGCAGCAAGCGACAGGGAAGCACAGATACGCAGTATTTT
cdr3_aa: CASSKRQGSTDTQYF

clone_size: -
j_call: TRBJ2-2
cdr3_length: 15
d_call: TRBD1
v_call: TRBV18
cdr3_nt: TGTGCCAGCTCATTCGGACAGGGAAAAACCGGGGAGCTGTTTTTT
cdr3_aa: CASSFGQGKTGELFF

clone_size: -
j_call: TRBJ1-2
cdr3_length: 18
d_call: TRBD1
v_call: TRBV7-9
cdr3_nt: TGTGCCAGCAGCCAGGGACAGGGGGGACCAACCAGGTTCCATGGCTACACCTTC
cdr3_aa: CASSQGQGGPTRFHGYTF

clone_size: -
j_call: TRBJ2-7
cdr3_length: 13
d_call: -
v_call: TRBV11-2
cdr3_nt: TGTGCCAGCAGCCCCGACAGCCTGGGCGAGCAGTACTTC
cdr3_aa: CASSPDSLGEQYF

clone_size: -
j_call: TRBJ1-5
cdr3_length: 13
d_call: -
v_call: TRBV27
cdr3_nt: TGTGCCAGCAGCCCAGGGGGCAATCAGCCCCAGCATTTT
cdr3_aa: CASSPGGNQPQHF

clone_size: -
j_call: TRBJ1-5
cdr3_length: 13
d_call: -
v_call: TRBV2
cdr3_nt: TGTGCCAGCACCGAAAGAGGGAGTCAGCCCCAGCATTTT
cdr3_aa: CASTERGSQPQHF

clone_size: -
j_call: TRBJ2-1
cdr3_length: 14
d_call: -
v_call: TRBV5-1
cdr3_nt: TGCGCCAGCAGCTTGGCAGCAGGGGTGTATGAGCAGTTCTTC
cdr3_aa: CASSLAAGVYEQFF

clone_size: -
j_call: TRBJ1-3
cdr3_length: 15
d_call: TRBD1
v_call: TRBV7-6
cdr3_nt: TGTGCCAGCAGCTTAGCGTATGACAGGGAGAACACCATATATTTT
cdr3_aa: CASSLAYDRENTIYF

clone_size: -
j_call: TRBJ2-5
cdr3_length: 15
d_call: TRBD1
v_call: TRBV6-6
cdr3_nt: TGTGCCAGCAGCCGACAGGGGAAATCCCAAGAGACCCAGTACTTC
cdr3_aa: CASSRQGKSQETQYF

clone_size: -
j_call: TRBJ1-3
cdr3_length: 15
d_call: TRBD1
v_call: TRBV11-2
cdr3_nt: TGTGCCAGCAACCGACAGGGCTTCTCTGGAAACACCATATATTTT
cdr3_aa: CASNRQGFSGNTIYF

clone_size: -
j_call: TRBJ1-1
cdr3_length: 16
d_call: -
v_call: TRBV15
cdr3_nt: TGTGCCACCAGCAGAGATTTTCGGGTTAGCAACACTGAAGCTTTCTTT
cdr3_aa: CATSRDFRVSNTEAFF

clone_size: -
j_call: TRBJ1-2
cdr3_length: 16
d_call: -
v_call: TRBV18
cdr3_nt: TGTGCCAGCTCACCACCGTGGCCCAACGATAACTATGGCTACACCTTC
cdr3_aa: CASSPPWPNDNYGYTF

clone_size: -
j_call: TRBJ1-3
cdr3_length: 14
d_call: -
v_call: TRBV19
cdr3_nt: TGTGCCAGTAGTATCCAGGCAGAAGGAAACACCATATATTTT
cdr3_aa: CASSIQAEGNTIYF

clone_size: -
j_call: TRBJ1-6
cdr3_length: 13
d_call: -
v_call: TRBV30
cdr3_nt: TGTGCCTGGAGTGTAGACAGTAATTCACCCCTCCACTTT
cdr3_aa: CAWSVDSNSPLHF

clone_size: once
j_call: TRBJ1-4
cdr3_length: 15
d_call: -
v_call: TRBV19
cdr3_nt: TGTGCCAGTAGTATCGGGTCGGTACCTAATGAAAAACTGTTTTTT
cdr3_aa: CASSIGSVPNEKLFF

clone_size: -
j_call: TRBJ1-1
cdr3_length: 15
d_call: TRBD1
v_call: TRBV28
cdr3_nt: TGTGCCAGCAGTCCGACGACAGGGGTTAACACTGAAGCTTTCTTT
cdr3_aa: CASSPTTGVNTEAFF

clone_size: -
j_call: TRBJ1-4
cdr3_length: 16
d_call: -
v_call: TRBV27
cdr3_nt: TGTGCCAGCAGTTTATCGGGGCAGGGGAGAGATGAAAAACTGTTTTTT
cdr3_aa: CASSLSGQGRDEKLFF

clone_size: -
j_call: TRBJ2-7
cdr3_length: 13
d_call: TRBD1
v_call: TRBV6-1
cdr3_nt: TGTGCCAGCAGTGTACAGGGGATGTACGAGCAGTACTTC
cdr3_aa: CASSVQGMYEQYF

clone_size: -
j_call: TRBJ1-4
cdr3_length: 17
d_call: TRBD1
v_call: TRBV5-1
cdr3_nt: TGCGCCAGCAGCTTTGGACAGGGGTTTAACTCTAATGAAAAACTGTTTTTT
cdr3_aa: CASSFGQGFNSNEKLFF

clone_size: -
j_call: TRBJ2-3
cdr3_length: 15
d_call: TRBD1
v_call: TRBV19
cdr3_nt: TGTGCCAGTAGGCAGACAGGGATCCGCACAGATACGCAGTATTTT
cdr3_aa: CASRQTGIRTDTQYF

clone_size: -
j_call: TRBJ1-2
cdr3_length: 14
d_call: -
v_call: TRBV5-6
cdr3_nt: TGTGCCAGCAGCTTGAGAGGAGCTAACTATGGCTACACCTTC
cdr3_aa: CASSLRGANYGYTF

clone_size: once
j_call: TRBJ2-7
cdr3_length: 13
d_call: TRBD1
v_call: TRBV10-3
cdr3_nt: TGTGCCATCAGTGAGTCTCTACAGGGGGAGCAGTACTTC
cdr3_aa: CAISESLQGEQYF

clone_size: few
j_call: TRBJ2-7
cdr3_length: 15
d_call: TRBD1
v_call: TRBV25-1
cdr3_nt: TGTGCCAGCAGGACAGGGGGCGGGGAGTCCTACGAGCAGTACTTC
cdr3_aa: CASRTGGGESYEQYF

clone_size: -
j_call: TRBJ1-2
cdr3_length: 15
d_call: TRBD1
v_call: TRBV6-5
cdr3_nt: TGTGCCAGCAGTTTAGGAAAACAGGGGGCAAATGGCTACACCTTC
cdr3_aa: CASSLGKQGANGYTF

clone_size: -
j_call: TRBJ2-7
cdr3_length: 15
d_call: TRBD1
v_call: TRBV7-6
cdr3_nt: TGTGCCAGCAGCTTAGCGGGGGACAGCGCCTACGAGCAGTACTTC
cdr3_aa: CASSLAGDSAYEQYF

clone_size: -
j_call: TRBJ2-7
cdr3_length: 15
d_call: TRBD2
v_call: TRBV4-3
cdr3_nt: TGCGCCAGCAGCCAAGGGCTAGCGGGGGGCTACGAGCAGTACTTC
cdr3_aa: CASSQGLAGGYEQYF

clone_size: few
j_call: TRBJ2-4
cdr3_length: 12
d_call: -
v_call: TRBV29-1
cdr3_nt: TGCAGCGTTGAGGCCCAGGCGGGCATTCAGTACTTC
cdr3_aa: CSVEAQAGIQYF

clone_size: -
j_call: TRBJ2-2
cdr3_length: 20
d_call: TRBD1
v_call: TRBV9
cdr3_nt: TGTGCCAGCTCCCGTACCGGGACAGGGGTACATGGCGCGAACACCGGGGAGCTGTTTTTT
cdr3_aa: CASSRTGTGVHGANTGELFF

clone_size: -
j_call: TRBJ1-1
cdr3_length: 13
d_call: TRBD1
v_call: TRBV9
cdr3_nt: TGTGCCAGCAGCGTAGACAGGGGAACTGAAGCTTTCTTT
cdr3_aa: CASSVDRGTEAFF

clone_size: once
j_call: TRBJ1-5
cdr3_length: 17
d_call: -
v_call: TRBV7-2
cdr3_nt: TGTGCCAGCAGCCTACGGGGAGGAGCTTCTTACGGTCAGCCCCAGCATTTT
cdr3_aa: CASSLRGGASYGQPQHF